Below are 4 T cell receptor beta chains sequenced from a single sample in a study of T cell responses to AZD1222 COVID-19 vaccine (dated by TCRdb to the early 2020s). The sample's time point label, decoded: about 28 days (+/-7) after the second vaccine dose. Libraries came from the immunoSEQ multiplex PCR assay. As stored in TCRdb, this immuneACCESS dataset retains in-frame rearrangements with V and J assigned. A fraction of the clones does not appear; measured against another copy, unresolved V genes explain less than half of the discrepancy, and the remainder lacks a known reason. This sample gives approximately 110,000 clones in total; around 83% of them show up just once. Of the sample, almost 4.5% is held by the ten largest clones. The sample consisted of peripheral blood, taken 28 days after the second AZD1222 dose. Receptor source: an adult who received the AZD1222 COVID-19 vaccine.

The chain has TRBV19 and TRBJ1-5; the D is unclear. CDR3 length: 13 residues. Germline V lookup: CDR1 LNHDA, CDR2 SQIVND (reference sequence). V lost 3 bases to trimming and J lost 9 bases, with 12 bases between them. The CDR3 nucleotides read TGTGCCAGTAGTATCGGAGGCGGCGCGCCCCAGCATTTT. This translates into CASSIGGGAPQHF.

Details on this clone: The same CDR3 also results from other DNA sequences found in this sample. The CDR3 region is CSSGVRETQYF. The CDR3 region has the DNA TGCAGCTCAGGGGTTCGGGAGACCCAGTACTTC. The chain uses TRBV29-1 and TRBJ2-5; TRBD1 might be the D (6 bases). The CDR3 totals 11 residues. V was pared by 8 bases and J by 5 bases, with 12 bases between. CDR1 and CDR2 (germline): SQVTM, ANQGSEA.

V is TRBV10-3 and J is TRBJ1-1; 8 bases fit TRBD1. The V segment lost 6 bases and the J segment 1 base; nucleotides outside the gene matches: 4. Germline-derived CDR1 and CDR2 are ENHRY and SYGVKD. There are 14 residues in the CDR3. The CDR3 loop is CAIRPTGENTEAFF. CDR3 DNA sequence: TGTGCCATCAGACCGACAGGGGAGAACACTGAAGCTTTCTTT.

The CDR3 reads CASSYGGFGEKLFF. DNA for the CDR3: TGTGCCAGCAGTTACGGGGGGTTTGGCGAAAAACTGTTTTTT. The gene calls are TRBV6-2 or TRBV6-3 and TRBJ1-4, with D perhaps matching TRBD1 (5 bases). The CDR3 spans 14 residues. Germline CDR1 is MNHEY and CDR2 is SVGEGT. Trimming left V 2 bases short and J 8 bases short, with 12 bases between.